These T cell receptor beta chains were read from a single sample in a study of OX40 agonist ivuxolimab in advanced cancers. TCRdb's copy holds only in-frame clones and misses some; the assay was immunoSEQ multiplex PCR. In the table there are tens of thousands of clones, roughly 78% of which are singletons. The sequenced sample was CD4+ or CD8+ T cells sorted from blood, obtained in a trial of the OX40 agonist ivuxolimab. The source is an adult with an advanced solid tumor such as melanoma, head and neck, liver or kidney cancer. The CDR3 runs from the conserved cysteine through the conserved F or W. A D gene is named only where the DNA matches it firmly. Size tells how often a clone was seen (once, few, many) or the class of an expanded clone, and some rows leave it out.

CDR3: CASSLSSPEQYF; DNA: TGTGCCAGCAGCTTAAGCAGTCCCGAGCAGTACTTC; J: TRBJ2-7; D: -; size: -; V: TRBV7-2
CDR3: CASRPSGGGQETQYF; DNA: TGTGCCAGTAGGCCCTCGGGGGGAGGGCAAGAGACCCAGTACTTC; J: TRBJ2-5; D: TRBD2; size: -; V: TRBV19
CDR3: CASSTRRTGGVETQYF; DNA: TGCGCCAGCAGCACCCGTCGGACAGGGGGCGTGGAGACCCAGTACTTC; J: TRBJ2-5; D: TRBD1; size: -; V: TRBV5-1
CDR3: CASSYNAGGLGEAFF; DNA: TGTGCCAGCAGCTATAATGCCGGTGGACTGGGAGAAGCTTTCTTT; J: TRBJ1-1; D: -; size: -; V: TRBV7-9
CDR3: CASSFYNSPLHF; DNA: TGTGCCAGCAGCTTCTATAATTCACCCCTCCACTTT; J: TRBJ1-6; D: -; size: once; V: TRBV5-6
CDR3: CASSATGSSGNIQYF; DNA: TGTGCCAGCAGTGCGACAGGGTCGAGTGGAAACATTCAGTACTTC; J: TRBJ2-4; D: TRBD1; size: -; V: TRBV25-1
CDR3: CAISEGQIQETQYF; DNA: TGTGCCATCAGTGAAGGGCAAATCCAAGAGACCCAGTACTTC; J: TRBJ2-5; D: -; size: -; V: TRBV10-3
CDR3: CASSSGYADTQYF; DNA: TGTGCCAGCAGCTCAGGGTATGCAGATACGCAGTATTTT; J: TRBJ2-3; D: -; size: -; V: TRBV2
CDR3: CASSSGWGLTGNTIYF; DNA: TGTGCCAGCAGCTCCGGGTGGGGTCTGACTGGAAACACCATATATTTT; J: TRBJ1-3; D: -; size: -; V: TRBV11-2
CDR3: CASSRGPNTEAFF; DNA: TGTGCCAGCAGCAGAGGACCTAACACTGAAGCTTTCTTT; J: TRBJ1-1; D: -; size: -; V: TRBV7-8
CDR3: CAIRTGNQPQHF; DNA: TGTGCCATCAGGACAGGGAATCAGCCCCAGCATTTT; J: TRBJ1-5; D: TRBD1; size: -; V: TRBV10-3
CDR3: CASISINTEAFF; DNA: TGTGCCAGCATCTCGATTAACACTGAAGCTTTCTTT; J: TRBJ1-1; D: -; size: few; V: TRBV27
CDR3: CASSFSDRGEGELFF; DNA: TGTGCCAGCAGTTTTTCGGACAGGGGGGAGGGGGAGCTGTTTTTT; J: TRBJ2-2; D: TRBD1; size: -; V: TRBV6-5
CDR3: CASSGGGIGLFF; DNA: TGTGCCAGCAGTGGGGGGGGGATTGGACTGTTTTTT; J: TRBJ1-4; D: -; size: -; V: TRBV2
CDR3: CASSRGYRALGYTF; DNA: TGTGCCAGCAGCCGCGGATACAGGGCCTTAGGCTACACCTTC; J: TRBJ1-2; D: -; size: once; V: TRBV28
CDR3: CASSLAAGVGNQPQHF; DNA: TGTGCCAGCAGCTTGGCCGCTGGTGTTGGCAATCAGCCCCAGCATTTT; J: TRBJ1-5; D: -; size: -; V: TRBV5-6
CDR3: CASCPRQYYEQYF; DNA: TGTGCCAGCTGCCCAAGACAGTACTACGAGCAGTACTTC; J: TRBJ2-7; D: -; size: -; V: TRBV6-1